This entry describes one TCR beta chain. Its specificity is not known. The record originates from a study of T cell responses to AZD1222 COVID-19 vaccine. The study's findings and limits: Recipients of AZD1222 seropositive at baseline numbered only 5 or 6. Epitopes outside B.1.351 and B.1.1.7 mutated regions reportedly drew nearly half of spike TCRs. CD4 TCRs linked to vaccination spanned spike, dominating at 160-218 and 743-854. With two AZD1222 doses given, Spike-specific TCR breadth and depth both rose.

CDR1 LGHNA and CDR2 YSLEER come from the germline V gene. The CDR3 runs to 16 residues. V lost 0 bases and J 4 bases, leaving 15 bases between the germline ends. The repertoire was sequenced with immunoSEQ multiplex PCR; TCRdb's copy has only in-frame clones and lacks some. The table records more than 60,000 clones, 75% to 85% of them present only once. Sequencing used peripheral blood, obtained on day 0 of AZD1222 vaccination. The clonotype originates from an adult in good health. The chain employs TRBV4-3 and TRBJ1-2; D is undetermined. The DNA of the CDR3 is TGCGCCAGCAGCCAAGAAGGAAATTGGGAAGGCTATGGCTACACCTTC. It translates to CASSQEGNWEGYGYTF.